Sequencing of this TCR beta chain was carried out in a study of cytomegalovirus exposure and HLA in healthy donors. To note about this clone: Its antigen is as yet unknown.

Healthy people donating bone marrow made up the donors. The CDR3 has 14 amino acids. Germline V CDR1 and CDR2: LGHNA, YSLEER. V dropped 1 base and J dropped 5 bases, with 11 bases sitting between them. Study-level results: Cytomegalovirus status, reportedly, was diagnosed with high specificity and sensitivity by the classifier.

Primers included in the PCR were 60 Vbeta and 13 Jbeta primers. Measured with immunoSEQ multiplex PCR; TCRdb has only the in-frame clones, and not every one. The sample has about 110,000 clones; 55% to 75% are singletons. The sample was PBMCs. The clonotype was recovered from a man aged 30-40 years in good health and CMV-seropositive. V is TRBV4-3 and J is TRBJ2-5; D unclear. The CDR3: CASSQGAAAETQYF. The CDR3 DNA is TGCGCCAGCAGCCAAGGTGCGGCAGCGGAGACCCAGTACTTC.